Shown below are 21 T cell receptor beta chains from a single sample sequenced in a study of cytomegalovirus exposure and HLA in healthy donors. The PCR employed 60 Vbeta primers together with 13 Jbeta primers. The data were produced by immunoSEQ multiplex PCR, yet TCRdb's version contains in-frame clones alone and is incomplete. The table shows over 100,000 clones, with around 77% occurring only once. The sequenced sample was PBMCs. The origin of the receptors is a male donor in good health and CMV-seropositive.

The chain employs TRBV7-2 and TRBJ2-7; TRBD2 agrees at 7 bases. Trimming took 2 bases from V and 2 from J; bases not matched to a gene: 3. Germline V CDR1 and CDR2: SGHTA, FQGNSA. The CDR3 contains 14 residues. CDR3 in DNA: TGTGCCAGCAGCTTATTGGGGGGGACCTACGAGCAGTACTTC. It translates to CASSLLGGTYEQYF.

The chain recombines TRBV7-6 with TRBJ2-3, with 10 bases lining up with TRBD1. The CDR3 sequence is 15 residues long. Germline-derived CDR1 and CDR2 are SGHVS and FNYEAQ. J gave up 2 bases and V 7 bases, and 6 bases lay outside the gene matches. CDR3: CASTRRQGATDTQYF. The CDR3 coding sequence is TGTGCCAGCACCCGCCGACAGGGGGCCACAGATACGCAGTATTTT. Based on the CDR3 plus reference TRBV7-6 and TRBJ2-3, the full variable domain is GAGVSQSPRYKVTKRGQDVALRCDPISGHVSLYWYRQALGQGPEFLTYFNYEAQQDKSGLPNDRFSAERPEGSISTLTIQRTEQRDSAMYRCASTRRQGATDTQYFGPGTRLTVL.

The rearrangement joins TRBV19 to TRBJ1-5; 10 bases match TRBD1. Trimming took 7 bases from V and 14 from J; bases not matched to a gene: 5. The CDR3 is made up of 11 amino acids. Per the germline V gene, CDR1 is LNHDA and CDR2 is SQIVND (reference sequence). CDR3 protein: CASTRQGAKHF. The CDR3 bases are TGTGCCAGTACCCGACAGGGGGCCAAGCATTTT.

The CDR3 DNA reads TGTGCCAGCAGCGTAGGGGGGGGGATCTACAATGAGCAGTTCTTC. Its protein product is CASSVGGGIYNEQFF. This chain connects TRBV9 to TRBJ2-1; 7 nucleotides line up with TRBD2. V shed 0 bases and J 3 bases; nucleotides not matched to a gene: 3. Germline CDR1 SGDLS, CDR2 YYNGEE. The CDR3 totals 15 residues.

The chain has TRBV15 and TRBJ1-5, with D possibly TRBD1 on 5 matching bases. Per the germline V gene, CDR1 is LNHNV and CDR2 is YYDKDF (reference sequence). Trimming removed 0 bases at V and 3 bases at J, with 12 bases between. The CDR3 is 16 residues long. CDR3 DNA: TGTGCCACCAGCAGAGAGAAGGGGCAGACCAATCAGCCCCAGCATTTT. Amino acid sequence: CATSREKGQTNQPQHF. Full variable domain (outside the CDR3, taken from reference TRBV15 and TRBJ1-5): DAMVIQNPRYQVTQFGKPVTLSCSQTLNHNVMYWYQQKSSQAPKLLFHYYDKDFNNEADTPDNFQSRRPNTSFCFLDIRSPGLGDTAMYLCATSREKGQTNQPQHFGDGTRLSIL.

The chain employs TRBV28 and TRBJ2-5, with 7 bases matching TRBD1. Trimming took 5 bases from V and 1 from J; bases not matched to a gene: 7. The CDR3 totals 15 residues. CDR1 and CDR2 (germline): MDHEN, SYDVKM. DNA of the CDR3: TGTGCCAGCAGTCCGTCCGGGACAGCCCAAGAGACCCAGTACTTC. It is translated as CASSPSGTAQETQYF. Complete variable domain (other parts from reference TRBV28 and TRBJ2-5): DVKVTQSSRYLVKRTGEKVFLECVQDMDHENMFWYRQDPGLGLRLIYFSYDVKMKEKGDIPEGYSVSREKKERFSLILESASTNQTSMYLCASSPSGTAQETQYFGPGTRLLVL.

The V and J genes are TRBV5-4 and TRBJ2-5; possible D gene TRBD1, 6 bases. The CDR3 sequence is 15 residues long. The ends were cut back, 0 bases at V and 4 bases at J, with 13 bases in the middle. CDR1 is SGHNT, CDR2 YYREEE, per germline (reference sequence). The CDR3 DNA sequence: TGTGCCAGCAGCTTGGGGGGGCTGCTAGGAGAGACCCAGTACTTC. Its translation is CASSLGGLLGETQYF.

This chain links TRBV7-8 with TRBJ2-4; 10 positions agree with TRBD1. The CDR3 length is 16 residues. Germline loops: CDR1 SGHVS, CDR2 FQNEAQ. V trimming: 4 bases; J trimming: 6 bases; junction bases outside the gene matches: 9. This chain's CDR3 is CASSSTPDRGTNIQYF. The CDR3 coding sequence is TGTGCCAGCAGCTCCACGCCGGACAGGGGGACAAACATTCAGTACTTC.

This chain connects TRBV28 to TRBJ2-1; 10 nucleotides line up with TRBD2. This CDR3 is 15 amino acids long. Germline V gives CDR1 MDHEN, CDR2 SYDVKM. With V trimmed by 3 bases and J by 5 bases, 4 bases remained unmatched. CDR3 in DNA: TGTGCCAGCAGTTTCAGCGGGAGGGCCCACAATGAGCAGTTCTTC. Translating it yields CASSFSGRAHNEQFF.

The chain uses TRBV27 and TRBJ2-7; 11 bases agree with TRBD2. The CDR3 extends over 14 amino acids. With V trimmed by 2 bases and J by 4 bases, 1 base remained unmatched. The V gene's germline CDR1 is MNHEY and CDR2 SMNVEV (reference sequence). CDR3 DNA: TGTGCCAGCAGTTTAGGGACTAGCGGTTACGAGCAGTACTTC. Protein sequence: CASSLGTSGYEQYF.

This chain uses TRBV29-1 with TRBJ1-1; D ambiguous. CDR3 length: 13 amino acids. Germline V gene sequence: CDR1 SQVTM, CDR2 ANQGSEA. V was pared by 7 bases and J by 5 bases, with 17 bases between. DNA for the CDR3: TGCAGCGCTATCAGGTCCTCGGGGACTGAAGCTTTCTTT. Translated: CSAIRSSGTEAFF. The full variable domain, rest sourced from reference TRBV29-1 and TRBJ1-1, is SAVISQKPSRDICQRGTSLTIQCQVDSQVTMMFWYRQQPGQSLTLIATANQGSEATYESGFVIDKFPISRPNLTFSTLTVSNMSPEDSSIYLCSAIRSSGTEAFFGQGTRLTVV.

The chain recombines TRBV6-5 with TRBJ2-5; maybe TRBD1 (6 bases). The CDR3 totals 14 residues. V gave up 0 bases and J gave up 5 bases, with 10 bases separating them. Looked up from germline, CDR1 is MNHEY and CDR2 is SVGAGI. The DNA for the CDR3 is TGTGCCAGCAGTTACTCACAGGGTCCGGAGACCCAGTACTTC. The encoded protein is CASSYSQGPETQYF.

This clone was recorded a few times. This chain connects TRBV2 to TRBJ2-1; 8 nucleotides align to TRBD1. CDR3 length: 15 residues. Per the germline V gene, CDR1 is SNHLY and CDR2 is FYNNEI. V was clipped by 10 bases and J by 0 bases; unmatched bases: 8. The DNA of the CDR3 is TGTGCCATCAGGACAGGGACAAGCTCCTACAATGAGCAGTTCTTC. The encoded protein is CAIRTGTSSYNEQFF.

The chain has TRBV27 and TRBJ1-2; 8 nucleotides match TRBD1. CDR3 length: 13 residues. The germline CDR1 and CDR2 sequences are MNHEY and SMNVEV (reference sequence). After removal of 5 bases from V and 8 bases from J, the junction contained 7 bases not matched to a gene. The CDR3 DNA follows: TGTGCCAGCAGTAGAATCGGACAGGGAGGCTACACCTTC. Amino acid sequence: CASSRIGQGGYTF.

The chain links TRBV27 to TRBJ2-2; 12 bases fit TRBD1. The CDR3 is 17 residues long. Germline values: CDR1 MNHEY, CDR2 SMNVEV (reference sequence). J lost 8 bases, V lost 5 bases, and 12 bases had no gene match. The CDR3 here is CASSQEAPGQGAGELFF. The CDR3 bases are TGTGCCAGCAGTCAGGAAGCGCCGGGACAGGGGGCGGGGGAGCTGTTTTTT.

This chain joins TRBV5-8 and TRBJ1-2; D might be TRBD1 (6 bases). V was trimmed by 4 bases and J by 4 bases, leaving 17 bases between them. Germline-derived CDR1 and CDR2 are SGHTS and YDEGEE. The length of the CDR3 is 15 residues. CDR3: CASSGTGLGSYGYTF. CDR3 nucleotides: TGTGCCAGCAGCGGAACAGGGTTGGGCTCCTATGGCTACACCTTC. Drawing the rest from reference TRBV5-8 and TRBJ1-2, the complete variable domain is EAGVTQSPTHLIKTRGQQATLRCSPISGHTSVYWYQQALGLGLQFLLWYDEGEERNRGNFPPRFSGRQFPNYSSELNVNALELEDSALYLCASSGTGLGSYGYTFGSGTRLTVV.

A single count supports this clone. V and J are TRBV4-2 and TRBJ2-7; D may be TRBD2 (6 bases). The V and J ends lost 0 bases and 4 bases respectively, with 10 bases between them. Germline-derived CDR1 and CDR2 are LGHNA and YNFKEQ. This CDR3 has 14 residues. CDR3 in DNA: TGTGCCAGCAGCCAAGATGCTAGCGCTTACGAGCAGTACTTC. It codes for CASSQDASAYEQYF.

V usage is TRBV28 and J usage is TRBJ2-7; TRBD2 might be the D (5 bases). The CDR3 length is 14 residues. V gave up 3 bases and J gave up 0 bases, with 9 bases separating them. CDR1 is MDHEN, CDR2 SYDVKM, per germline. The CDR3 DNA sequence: TGTGCCAGCAGTTTTATGGGGAGCTCCTACGAGCAGTACTTC. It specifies CASSFMGSSYEQYF. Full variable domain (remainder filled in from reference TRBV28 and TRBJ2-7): DVKVTQSSRYLVKRTGEKVFLECVQDMDHENMFWYRQDPGLGLRLIYFSYDVKMKEKGDIPEGYSVSREKKERFSLILESASTNQTSMYLCASSFMGSSYEQYFGPGTRLTVT.

Here the CDR3 DNA reads TGTGCCAGTAGTATATCTCGGGGGGTGTACAATGAGCAGTTCTTC. It specifies CASSISRGVYNEQFF. The rearrangement joins TRBV19 to TRBJ2-1; TRBD2 aligns across 7 bases. Germline V gives CDR1 LNHDA, CDR2 SQIVND (reference sequence). The V segment lost 2 bases and the J segment 4 bases; nucleotides outside the gene matches: 5. CDR3 length: 15 residues.

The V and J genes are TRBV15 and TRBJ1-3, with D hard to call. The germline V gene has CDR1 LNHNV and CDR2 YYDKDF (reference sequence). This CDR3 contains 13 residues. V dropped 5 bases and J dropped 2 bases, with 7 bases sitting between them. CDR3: CATSLGAGNTIYF. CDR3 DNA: TGTGCCACCAGCCTGGGCGCTGGAAACACCATATATTTT.

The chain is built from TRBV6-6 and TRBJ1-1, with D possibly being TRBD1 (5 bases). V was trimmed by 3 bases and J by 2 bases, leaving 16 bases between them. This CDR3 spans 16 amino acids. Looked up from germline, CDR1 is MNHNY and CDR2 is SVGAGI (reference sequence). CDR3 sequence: CASSYGGVPLNTEAFF. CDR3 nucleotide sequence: TGTGCCAGCAGTTATGGGGGGGTACCCTTAAACACTGAAGCTTTCTTT.